This passage covers 23 T cell receptor beta chains from one sample sequenced in a study of vaccination and CD4 T cells after COVID-19. The antigens these receptors bind are not known. The Oncomine TCR Beta short-read assay was what sequenced the DNA obtained from cultured CD4+ T cells. TCRdb passed the PCR reads through MiXCR, listing each CDR3 protein once. The sample gives about 9,500 distinct CDR3 sequences, around 63% of which show up once; roughly 10% is in the top ten. The treatment denotes: roughly nine-day PBMC culture with coronavirus spike peptide pools or control peptides (ViraFEST assay). Sequenced material: CD4+ T cells from blood, cultured in vitro, taken before SARS-CoV-2 vaccination. Receptor source: a human donor who had recovered from COVID-19.

Written as DNA, the CDR3 is TGTGCCAGCAGTTTAGGGGACAGGGACCAAGAGACCCAGTACTTC. Translated, it gives CASSLGDRDQETQYF. V gene TRBV12-3 or TRBV12-4 combines with J gene TRBJ2-5, with 9 bases that match TRBD1. There are 15 residues in the CDR3. V lost 1 base and J lost 0; bases outside the gene matches: 0.

The V and J genes are TRBV20-1 and TRBJ1-4; 7 bases line up with TRBD1. The germline CDR1 and CDR2 sequences are DFQATT and SNEGSKA (reference sequence). The ends lost 6 bases at V and 7 bases at J; junction bases unmatched: 8. The CDR3 is made up of 13 amino acids. CDR3 residues: CSAKTGAFEKLFF. As DNA, the CDR3 is TGCAGTGCAAAAACAGGGGCTTTTGAAAAACTGTTTTTT.

The sample holds one count of this clonotype. The genes are TRBV9 and TRBJ2-3; D gene uncertain. Trimming shortened V by 0 bases and J by 2 bases, and 7 bases separated the two germline ends. The germline V gene has CDR1 SGDLS and CDR2 YYNGEE. The CDR3 totals 14 residues. The CDR3 sequence: CASSVVEYTDTQYF. In nucleotides, the CDR3 is TGTGCCAGCAGCGTAGTTGAGTACACAGATACGCAGTATTTT. The complete variable domain, with remaining parts taken from reference TRBV9 and TRBJ2-3, reads DSGVTQTPKHLITATGQRVTLRCSPRSGDLSVYWYQQSLDQGLQFLIQYYNGEERAKGNILERFSAQQFPDLHSELNLSSLELGDSALYFCASSVVEYTDTQYFGPGTRLTVL.

This clonotype turned up a few times. This chain connects TRBV7-9 to TRBJ2-3; D is uncertain. V gave up 8 bases and J gave up 0 bases, with 12 bases separating them. Germline-derived CDR1 and CDR2 are SEHNR and FQNEAQ (reference sequence). This CDR3 has 14 residues. The CDR3 sequence is CASRAVASTDTQYF. As DNA, the CDR3 is TGTGCCAGCCGAGCAGTAGCTAGCACAGATACGCAGTATTTT. Filled out from reference TRBV7-9 and TRBJ2-3, the complete variable domain reads DTGVSQNPRHKITKRGQNVTFRCDPISEHNRLYWYRQTLGQGPEFLTYFQNEAQLEKSRLLSDRFSAERPKGSFSTLEIQRTEQGDSAMYLCASRAVASTDTQYFGPGTRLTVL.

The rearrangement links TRBV6-1 to TRBJ1-5, with a tentative D call TRBD1 (5 bases). Germline lookup yields CDR1 MNHNS and CDR2 SASEGT. V dropped 7 bases and J dropped 7 bases, with 11 bases sitting between them. This CDR3 is 12 amino acids long. The CDR3 here is CASTSGDQPQHF. The CDR3 DNA is TGTGCCAGCACTTCGGGGGACCAGCCCCAGCATTTT.

The chain joins TRBV27 to TRBJ2-2; unclear D gene. Trimming stripped 6 bases from V and 3 bases from J, with 20 bases between. The CDR3 totals 17 residues. Looked up from germline, CDR1 is MNHEY and CDR2 is SMNVEV (reference sequence). CDR3 in DNA: TGTGCCAGCAGACAACTTCAGTGGCAGAAGCACACCGGGGAGCTGTTTTTT. Its translation: CASRQLQWQKHTGELFF.

This clonotype was counted once. V is TRBV6-4 and J is TRBJ2-2; unclear D gene. CDR1 is MRHNA, CDR2 SNTAGT, per germline. The CDR3 spans 13 residues. Trimming took off 3 bases at V and 5 bases at J, with 7 bases between the two ends. DNA of the CDR3: TGTGCCAGCAGTGAATCCGTTACCGGGGAGCTGTTTTTT. Amino acid sequence: CASSESVTGELFF.

The chain employs TRBV7-6 and TRBJ2-2, with a weak D call TRBD2 (5 bases). Germline lookup yields CDR1 SGHVS and CDR2 FNYEAQ. The CDR3 spans 18 residues. V shed 0 bases and J shed 6 bases, with 20 bases lying between them. The CDR3 nucleotides read TGTGCCAGCAGCTTAGCGTTTAAAGTCCGTGGAGGCCCCGGGGAGCTGTTTTTT. Protein product: CASSLAFKVRGGPGELFF. Complete variable domain (other parts from reference TRBV7-6 and TRBJ2-2): GAGVSQSPRYKVTKRGQDVALRCDPISGHVSLYWYRQALGQGPEFLTYFNYEAQQDKSGLPNDRFSAERPEGSISTLTIQRTEQRDSAMYRCASSLAFKVRGGPGELFFGEGSRLTVL.

This clonotype is labeled large. The genes are TRBV6-5 and TRBJ2-3, with D perhaps TRBD1 (6 bases). Germline V lookup: CDR1 MNHEY, CDR2 SVGAGI. The CDR3 is 14 residues long. V dropped 3 bases and J dropped 6 bases, with 13 bases sitting between them. CDR3 sequence reads: CASSYQGPPDTQYF. DNA of the CDR3: TGTGCCAGCAGTTATCAGGGGCCACCGGATACGCAGTATTTT.

The rearrangement uses TRBV12-3 or TRBV12-4 and TRBJ2-5, with D possibly matching TRBD2 (6 bases). V gave up 6 bases and J gave up 5 bases, with 16 bases separating them. The CDR3 runs to 14 residues. CDR3 sequence reads: CASRRGTSRETQYF. The CDR3 nucleotides read TGTGCCAGCAGACGCGGGACGTCCAGGGAGACCCAGTACTTC.

The rearrangement links TRBV5-4 to TRBJ2-1; D may be TRBD2 (6 bases). The CDR3 runs 17 residues. V shed 3 bases and J shed 0 bases, with 16 bases lying between them. Germline V gene lookup returns CDR1 SGHNT and CDR2 YYREEE (reference sequence). CDR3 bases: TGTGCCAGCAGCTCAAGATTAGCGGCTAGCTCCTACAATGAGCAGTTCTTC. Amino acids: CASSSRLAASSYNEQFF.

The chain uses TRBV15 and TRBJ2-5; D not certain. Germline V gene sequence: CDR1 LNHNV, CDR2 YYDKDF (reference sequence). Trimming took 2 bases from V and 2 from J, leaving 12 bases between them. This CDR3 has 15 amino acids. The CDR3 bases are TGTGCCACCAGCAGAAATCTAATGTCTCAAGAGACCCAGTACTTC. Translated, it gives CATSRNLMSQETQYF.

This clonotype has a handful of counts. V and J are TRBV20-1 and TRBJ2-2; 10 bases fit TRBD1. CDR3 length equals 14 residues. Germline CDR1 is DFQATT and CDR2 is SNEGSKA (reference sequence). V shed 5 bases, J shed 5 bases, and the junction held 5 bases outside the gene matches. Written as DNA, the CDR3 is TGCAGTGCTGAGACAGGGGGCTTTACCGGGGAGCTGTTTTTT. Translating it yields CSAETGGFTGELFF.

The chain couples TRBV20-1 to TRBJ1-1; D gene uncertain. Germline V gene sequence: CDR1 DFQATT, CDR2 SNEGSKA (reference sequence). This CDR3 is 12 amino acids long. Trimming removed 4 bases from V and 3 bases from J, with 9 bases in between. This CDR3 reads CSAKVGDTEAFF. CDR3 nucleotide sequence: TGCAGTGCTAAGGTCGGCGACACTGAAGCTTTCTTT.

Only one count was recorded for this clonotype. The chain recombines TRBV20-1 with TRBJ1-2; D is ambiguous. Trimming pared 3 bases from V and 0 bases from J, leaving 8 bases between. Germline loops: CDR1 DFQATT, CDR2 SNEGSKA (reference sequence). The CDR3 loop spans 13 amino acids. The CDR3 nucleotides read TGCAGTGCTAGTAGGCCCTCTAACTATGGCTACACCTTC. Translation gives CSASRPSNYGYTF.

The chain links TRBV30 to TRBJ2-7; TRBD2 might be the D (6 bases). Germline values: CDR1 GTSNPN, CDR2 SVGIG (reference sequence). The CDR3 covers 15 residues. V was clipped by 0 bases and J by 0 bases, with 12 bases between them. The CDR3 here is CAWSVGGTLSYEQYF. CDR3 DNA sequence: TGTGCCTGGAGTGTTGGGGGGACCCTCTCCTACGAGCAGTACTTC.

This clonotype is judged medium-sized. The chain is built from TRBV20-1 and TRBJ1-4, with 8 positions matching TRBD1. V lost 5 bases to trimming and J lost 7 bases; unmatched junction nucleotides: 6. CDR3 length equals 13 residues. CDR1 DFQATT and CDR2 SNEGSKA come from the germline V gene (reference sequence). The CDR3, as DNA: TGCAGTGCTTTGACAGGGGAAGGTGAAAAACTGTTTTTT. Encoded protein: CSALTGEGEKLFF.

This chain joins TRBV29-1 and TRBJ1-2; perhaps TRBD1 as D (5 bases). The CDR3 runs to 14 residues. V was trimmed by 2 bases and J by 4 bases, leaving 14 bases between them. Germline V lookup: CDR1 SQVTM, CDR2 ANQGSEA. DNA for the CDR3: TGCAGCGTTGAAAGGATGGGCAGGGCCTATGGCTACACCTTC. This translates into CSVERMGRAYGYTF.

This clonotype occurred a few times. The rearrangement uses TRBV7-9 and TRBJ1-6; D unclear. The CDR3 sequence is 16 residues long. Germline CDR1 SEHNR, CDR2 FQNEAQ (reference sequence). V was cut by 1 base and J by 5 bases, with 12 bases left in between. CDR3 residues: CASSLVSGPDNSPLHF. The DNA of the CDR3 is TGTGCCAGCAGCTTAGTATCAGGACCCGATAATTCACCCCTCCACTTT.

The chain employs TRBV6-1 and TRBJ2-7; either TRBD1 or TRBD2 may fit D (5 bases each). V lost 1 base, J lost 2 bases, and 12 bases lay in between. This CDR3 has 15 residues. CDR1 MNHNS and CDR2 SASEGT come from the germline V gene. Here the CDR3 DNA reads TGTGCCAGCAGTGAAGAAGGGACGTCACCCTACGAGCAGTACTTC. Encoded protein: CASSEEGTSPYEQYF.

The V call is TRBV19, the J call TRBJ1-6; no clear D gene. Germline V CDR1 and CDR2: LNHDA, SQIVND (reference sequence). Between the trimmed V and J ends, which lost 4 bases and 7 bases, there was a span of 20 bases. This CDR3 region has 17 residues. This CDR3 reads CASSRGSGIKVNSPLHF. DNA for the CDR3: TGTGCCAGTAGTAGGGGTTCAGGAATCAAGGTGAATTCACCCCTCCACTTT.

V is TRBV19 and J is TRBJ1-1, with a tentative D call TRBD1 (6 bases). With 10 bases removed from V and 4 bases from J, the gap between germline ends came to 13 bases. CDR3 size: 12 residues. Germline loops: CDR1 LNHDA, CDR2 SQIVND (reference sequence). The CDR3 spells CATADRVTEAFF. CDR3 nucleotide sequence: TGTGCCACAGCGGACAGAGTCACTGAAGCTTTCTTT. The full variable domain, rest sourced from reference TRBV19 and TRBJ1-1, is DGGITQSPKYLFRKEGQNVTLSCEQNLNHDAMYWYRQDPGQGLRLIYYSQIVNDFQKGDIAEGYSVSREKKESFPLTVTSAQKNPTAFYLCATADRVTEAFFGQGTRLTVV.

The CDR3 protein is CASSQPGLGGYEQYF. CDR3 coding DNA: TGTGCCAGCAGCCAACCGGGACTCGGAGGATACGAGCAGTACTTC. This chain connects TRBV4-2 to TRBJ2-7; D perhaps matches TRBD2 (6 bases). This CDR3 has 15 residues. The germline gives CDR1 LGHNA, CDR2 YNFKEQ. Trimming pared 2 bases from V and 4 bases from J, leaving 15 bases between.